The next 18 T cell receptor beta chains were all read from a single sample in a study of CD8+ T cells in alopecia areata. Sequencing relied on a cDNA template that was reverse transcribed from extracted RNA. Repertoires were generated with immunoSEQ multiplex PCR, while TCRdb's copy carries only in-frame clones and drops some. The sample holds 110,000 to 150,000 clones, roughly half seen once. The input for sequencing was CD4+ T cells sorted from blood, taken at week 0. These receptors were obtained from a human donor with alopecia areata.

The rearrangement joins TRBV27 to TRBJ1-5, with a possible D match to TRBD1 (6 bases). The CDR3 covers 12 residues. V lost 9 bases to trimming and J lost 5 bases, with 11 bases between them. Germline CDR1 MNHEY, CDR2 SMNVEV (reference sequence). CDR3 residues: CARTEGDQPQHF. DNA of the CDR3: TGTGCCAGAACAGAGGGGGATCAGCCCCAGCATTTT.

V usage is TRBV29-1 and J usage is TRBJ2-7, with D uncertain. CDR3 length: 11 amino acids. Germline-derived CDR1 and CDR2 are SQVTM and ANQGSEA. With 6 bases removed from V and 6 bases from J, the gap between germline ends came to 12 bases. The CDR3 sequence: CSVGSRFEQYF. The CDR3 nucleotides are TGCAGCGTCGGATCACGGTTCGAGCAGTACTTC.

This clone was counted between two and nine times. The chain recombines TRBV10-2 with TRBJ2-1; perhaps TRBD2 as D (5 bases). There are 16 residues in the CDR3. V was trimmed by 6 bases and J by 5 bases, leaving 20 bases between them. The V gene's germline CDR1 is WSHSY and CDR2 SAAADI. The CDR3 here is CASRDEAGERDNEQFF. The CDR3 region has the DNA TGCGCCAGCAGGGACGAGGCCGGAGAGAGGGACAATGAGCAGTTCTTC.

CDR3 coding DNA: TGCGCCAGCAGCCCCTACCAGGGGCCCACAGATACGCAGTATTTT. This sequence encodes CASSPYQGPTDTQYF. The chain joins TRBV5-1 to TRBJ2-3, with D possibly matching TRBD1 (6 bases). In germline, CDR1 is SGHRS, CDR2 YFSETQ. V was clipped by 4 bases and J by 2 bases, with 14 bases between them. This CDR3 region has 15 residues.

The chain uses TRBV25-1 and TRBJ2-1; D assignment may be TRBD1 or TRBD2 (5 bases each). V lost 2 bases, J lost 8 bases, and 7 bases lay in between. CDR3 size: 12 residues. Germline CDR1 reads MGHDK; CDR2 reads SYGVNS. The CDR3 loop reads CASSELGDEQFF. In nucleotides, the CDR3 is TGTGCCAGCAGTGAACTGGGGGATGAGCAGTTCTTC.

The CDR3 reads CASSPLGIGETQYF. The CDR3 nucleotides read TGTGCCAGCTCACCGCTGGGGATCGGAGAGACCCAGTACTTC. This chain links TRBV18 with TRBJ2-5; D unclear. The CDR3 loop spans 14 amino acids. Germline loops: CDR1 KGHSH, CDR2 LQKENI. Trimming pared 3 bases from V and 4 bases from J, leaving 12 bases between. Looking up the rest from reference TRBV18 and TRBJ2-5 gives the full variable domain: NAGVMQNPRHLVRRRGQEARLRCSPMKGHSHVYWYRQLPEEGLKFMVYLQKENIIDESGMPKERFSAEFPKEGPSILRIQQVVRGDSAAYFCASSPLGIGETQYFGPGTRLLVL.

This clone appeared a single time. This chain uses TRBV2 with TRBJ2-5, with 8 bases fitting TRBD2. J gave up 4 bases and V 6 bases, and 4 bases lay outside the gene matches. Per the germline V gene, CDR1 is SNHLY and CDR2 is FYNNEI. The CDR3 is 13 residues long. The CDR3 here is CASRASGRETQYF. In DNA, the CDR3 is TGTGCCAGCAGGGCCAGCGGGAGAGAGACCCAGTACTTC.

The rearrangement uses TRBV14 and TRBJ2-1; 11 bases are a match to TRBD2. The CDR3 totals 17 residues. Germline CDR1 and CDR2: SGHDN and FVKESK. The V gene end was trimmed by 1 base and the J gene end by 3 bases; junction bases not matched to a gene: 5. CDR3: CASSQASSGRLYNEQFF. In nucleotides, the CDR3 is TGTGCCAGCAGCCAAGCGTCTAGCGGGAGGCTCTACAATGAGCAGTTCTTC. Combining the CDR3 with reference TRBV14 and TRBJ2-1 gives the whole variable domain EAGVTQFPSHSVIEKGQTVTLRCDPISGHDNLYWYRRVMGKEIKFLLHFVKESKQDESGMPNNRFLAERTGGTYSTLKVQPAELEDSGVYFCASSQASSGRLYNEQFFGPGTRLTVL.

This clone came up a few times. The chain has TRBV11-2 and TRBJ2-2; TRBD2 matches 13 bases. V trimming: 2 bases; J trimming: 3 bases; junction bases outside the gene matches: 3. The CDR3 contains 17 residues. From germline, CDR1 is SGHAT and CDR2 FQNNGV. In DNA form, the CDR3 reads TGTGCCAGCAGCTTACGGGGACTAGCGGGGTACACCGGGGAGCTGTTTTTT. It specifies CASSLRGLAGYTGELFF.

As to this clone: One end of the junction varies from germline; a read error may be responsible. The chain recombines TRBV6-5 with TRBJ2-4; D perhaps matches TRBD1 (6 bases). Germline assignment: CDR1 MNHEY and CDR2 SVGAGI. The CDR3 totals 13 residues. The CDR3 nucleotides read TGTGCCAGCAGTTCCGACCGTGGGACACCGGTGCACTTC. This encodes CASSSDRGTPVHF.

The V call is TRBV7-2, the J call TRBJ2-7; 12 nucleotides match TRBD2. After removal of 5 bases from V and 2 bases from J, the junction contained 4 bases not matched to a gene. Germline-derived CDR1 and CDR2 are SGHTA and FQGNSA. The CDR3 has 15 residues. The CDR3 loop is CASSRRLAGAYEQYF. The CDR3 DNA sequence: TGTGCCAGCAGCCGGCGACTAGCGGGAGCCTACGAGCAGTACTTC. Combining the CDR3 with reference TRBV7-2 and TRBJ2-7 gives the whole variable domain GAGVSQSPSNKVTEKGKDVELRCDPISGHTALYWYRQSLGQGLEFLIYFQGNSAPDKSGLPSDRFSAERTGGSVSTLTIQRTQQEDSAVYLCASSRRLAGAYEQYFGPGTRLTVT.

This clone showed up just once. This chain connects TRBV30 to TRBJ1-2; D not resolved. In germline, CDR1 is GTSNPN, CDR2 SVGIG (reference sequence). This CDR3 has 11 amino acids. Trimming shortened V by 0 bases and J by 14 bases, and 13 bases separated the two germline ends. CDR3 region: CAWSVSPGETF. The CDR3 DNA follows: TGTGCCTGGAGTGTAAGCCCCGGGGAAACCTTC. The full variable domain, in which reference TRBV30 and TRBJ1-2 provide the parts outside the CDR3, is SQTIHQWPATLVQPVGSPLSLECTVEGTSNPNLYWYRQAAGRGLQLLFYSVGIGQISSEVPQNLSASRPQDRQFILSSKKLLLSDSGFYLCAWSVSPGETFGSGTRLTVV.

V usage is TRBV2 and J usage is TRBJ2-1; D is undetermined. Germline-derived CDR1 and CDR2 are SNHLY and FYNNEI. V lost 8 bases and J lost 6, with 14 bases in between. The CDR3 loop spans 13 amino acids. The CDR3 DNA reads TGTGCCAGCCAGGCGAGCGTACCCAATGAGCAGTTCTTC. This encodes CASQASVPNEQFF.

This chain links TRBV29-1 with TRBJ1-1, with 7 bases fitting TRBD1. Germline V gene sequence: CDR1 SQVTM, CDR2 ANQGSEA. CDR3 length: 15 amino acids. V was pared by 4 bases and J by 5 bases, with 13 bases of the junction left unmatched. The CDR3: CSVASSRGVGTEAFF. Written as DNA, the CDR3 is TGCAGCGTTGCTTCGTCCAGGGGGGTAGGGACTGAAGCTTTCTTT. Looking up the rest from reference TRBV29-1 and TRBJ1-1 gives the full variable domain: SAVISQKPSRDICQRGTSLTIQCQVDSQVTMMFWYRQQPGQSLTLIATANQGSEATYESGFVIDKFPISRPNLTFSTLTVSNMSPEDSSIYLCSVASSRGVGTEAFFGQGTRLTVV.

The rearrangement joins TRBV7-9 to TRBJ2-3; D is perhaps TRBD2 (6 bases). This CDR3 comprises 15 residues. Germline CDR1 SEHNR, CDR2 FQNEAQ (reference sequence). The V gene lost 5 bases and the J gene lost 3 bases, with 15 bases spanning the gap. This CDR3 is CASSPGTGGTDTQYF. The CDR3 bases are TGTGCCAGCAGCCCAGGGACTGGAGGGACAGATACGCAGTATTTT.

The chain couples TRBV28 to TRBJ2-7, with D possibly TRBD1 on 6 matching bases. Germline V gene lookup returns CDR1 MDHEN and CDR2 SYDVKM. V lost 9 bases and J 3 bases, leaving 18 bases between the germline ends. The CDR3 contains 14 residues. The CDR3 loop is CASKQGGSSYEQYF. The CDR3 DNA follows: TGTGCCAGTAAACAGGGCGGATCAAGCTACGAGCAGTACTTC. Variable domain in full (rest from reference TRBV28 and TRBJ2-7): DVKVTQSSRYLVKRTGEKVFLECVQDMDHENMFWYRQDPGLGLRLIYFSYDVKMKEKGDIPEGYSVSREKKERFSLILESASTNQTSMYLCASKQGGSSYEQYFGPGTRLTVT.

The chain recombines TRBV6-6 with TRBJ2-7; 9 nucleotides line up with TRBD1. Germline V lookup: CDR1 MNHNY, CDR2 SVGAGI (reference sequence). CDR3 length equals 13 residues. The ends lost 6 bases at V and 3 bases at J; junction bases unmatched: 3. CDR3 sequence reads: CASRRGQGYEQYF. As DNA, the CDR3 is TGTGCCAGCAGAAGGGGACAGGGCTACGAGCAGTACTTC.

A few counts support this clone. This chain joins TRBV27 and TRBJ2-3, with D possibly matching TRBD1 (5 bases). Looked up from germline, CDR1 is MNHEY and CDR2 is SMNVEV (reference sequence). This CDR3 is built from 13 residues. Trimming removed 8 bases from V and 7 bases from J, with 16 bases in between. The CDR3 nucleotides read TGTGCCAGCCGACTGCAGGGCGTATATACGCAGTATTTT. Protein product: CASRLQGVYTQYF.